This T cell receptor beta chain is drawn from a study of shared clonotypes between healthy human individuals. The V end was cut by 2 bases, the J end by 0 bases, with 20 bases between. The CDR3 consists of 19 residues. Germline V gene data show CDR1 as MNHEY and CDR2 as SMNVEV (reference sequence). Each PCR replicate run on unsorted PBMC took in around 300 ng DNA, around 30,000 T cell genomes. Some clones are missing from TCRdb's copy, which holds only in-frame ones; the method was immunoSEQ multiplex PCR. The sample consists of some 500,000 clones, approximately 80% of them appearing once. Source material: PBMCs. The sequence was obtained from a middle-aged woman in good health. Some clones in this sample may be carry-over from other donors' samples. This chain uses TRBV27 with TRBJ1-5; D uncertain. CDR3 sequence reads: CASSLPHVRGVLSNQPQHF. The CDR3 DNA sequence: TGTGCCAGCAGTTTACCGCACGTTCGTGGGGTACTTAGCAATCAGCCCCAGCATTTT.